This entry describes one T cell receptor beta chain. Participants, about 18 to 100 years old, spanned 25 or so US areas. Cohorts were determined from participant-reported clinical history. Resolution of symptoms, clearance, or two negative PCRs was present in recovered Cohort 3 donors. This CDR3 contains 17 residues. CDR1 SGHAT and CDR2 FQNNGV come from the germline V gene. V was pared by 6 bases and J by 0 bases, with 7 bases of the junction left unmatched. The sample belongs to a study of blood T cell repertoires in COVID-19. At the level of the study: Sources were T cells, B-cell-depleted T cells, or PBMCs; the material itself was cDNA or gDNA.

TCRdb keeps only in-frame clones here, not all; method: immunoSEQ multiplex PCR. Of under 200,000 clones in the sample, 80% to 90% are singletons; the top ten hold roughly 8.4%. The source of this sequence is a woman aged 18-30 years who had recovered from COVID-19. Input material: PBMCs or T cells enriched from blood (not recorded which). This chain connects TRBV11-2 to TRBJ1-4, with 10 nucleotides matching TRBD1. In DNA, the CDR3 is TGTGCCAGCAGACCAGGGACAGGGGCAGCAACTAATGAAAAACTGTTTTTT. Protein product: CASRPGTGAATNEKLFF.